This TCR beta chain was sequenced in a study of early T cells in non-severe SARS-CoV-2 infection. Study details: Whole-blood bulk RNA, unsorted, was sequenced, and chains were unpaired.

Findings of the study overall: VDJdb matching skewed toward anti-spike CD8 responses, missing private and CD4 specificities.

This clonotype was found a few times. The target antigen is unknown. The TCR library protocol attached unique molecular identifiers to the individual cDNA molecules. Each CDR3 protein is one row after TCRdb ran MiXCR on the 5' RACE reads. The sample carries 80,000 or so distinct CDR3 sequences, about an eighth recorded once. V was pared by 2 bases and J by 1 base, with 5 bases of the junction left unmatched. CDR3 length: 15 amino acids. Germline CDR1 is DFQATT and CDR2 is SNEGSKA (reference sequence). The receptor was derived from an adult who was a healthcare worker with PCR-confirmed SARS-CoV-2 infection or an uninfected control (not recorded which). The gene calls are TRBV20-1 and TRBJ2-5; 9 positions agree with TRBD2. The material sequenced was whole blood. The CDR3 spells CSARSLAGFQETQYF. The CDR3 DNA reads TGCAGTGCTAGAAGCCTAGCGGGATTCCAAGAGACCCAGTACTTC.